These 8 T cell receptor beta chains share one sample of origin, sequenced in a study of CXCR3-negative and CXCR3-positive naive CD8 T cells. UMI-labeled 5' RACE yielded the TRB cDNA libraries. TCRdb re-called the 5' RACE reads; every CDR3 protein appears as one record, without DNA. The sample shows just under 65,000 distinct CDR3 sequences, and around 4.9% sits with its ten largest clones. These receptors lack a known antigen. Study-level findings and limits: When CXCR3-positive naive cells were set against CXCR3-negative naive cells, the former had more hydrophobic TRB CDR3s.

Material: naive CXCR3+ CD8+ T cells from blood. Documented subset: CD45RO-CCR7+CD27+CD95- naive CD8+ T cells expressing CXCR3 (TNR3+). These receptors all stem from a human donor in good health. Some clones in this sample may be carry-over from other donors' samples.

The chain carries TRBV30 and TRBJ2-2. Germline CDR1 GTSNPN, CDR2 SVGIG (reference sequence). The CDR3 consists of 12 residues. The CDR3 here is CAWDLNTGELFF.

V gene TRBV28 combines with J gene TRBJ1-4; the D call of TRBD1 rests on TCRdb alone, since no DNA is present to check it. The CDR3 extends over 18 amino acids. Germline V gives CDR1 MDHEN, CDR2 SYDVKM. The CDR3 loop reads CASSHNTGISLTNEKLFF.

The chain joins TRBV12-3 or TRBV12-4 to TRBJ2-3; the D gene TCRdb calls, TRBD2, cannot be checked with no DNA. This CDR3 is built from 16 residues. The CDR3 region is CASSLSDSQQPDTQYF.

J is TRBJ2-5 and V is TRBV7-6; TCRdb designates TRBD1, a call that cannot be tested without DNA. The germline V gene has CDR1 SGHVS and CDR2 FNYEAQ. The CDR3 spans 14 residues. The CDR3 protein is CASSLEAGMETQYF.

CDR3 loop: CSVTGTSAYNEQFF. The rearrangement joins TRBV29-1 to TRBJ2-1; as DNA is missing, the TRBD2 call by TCRdb cannot be tested. Germline V gives CDR1 SQVTM, CDR2 ANQGSEA. There are 14 residues in the CDR3.

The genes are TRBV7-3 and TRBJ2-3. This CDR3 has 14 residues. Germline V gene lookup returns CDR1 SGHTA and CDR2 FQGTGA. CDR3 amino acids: CASSLAGGADTQYF.

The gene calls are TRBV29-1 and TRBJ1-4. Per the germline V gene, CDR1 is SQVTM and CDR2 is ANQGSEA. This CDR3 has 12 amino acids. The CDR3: CSVEDLNEKLFF.

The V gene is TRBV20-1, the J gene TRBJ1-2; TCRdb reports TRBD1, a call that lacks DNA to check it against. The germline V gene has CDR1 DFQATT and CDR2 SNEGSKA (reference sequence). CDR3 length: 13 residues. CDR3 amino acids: CSAREDSIYGYTF.